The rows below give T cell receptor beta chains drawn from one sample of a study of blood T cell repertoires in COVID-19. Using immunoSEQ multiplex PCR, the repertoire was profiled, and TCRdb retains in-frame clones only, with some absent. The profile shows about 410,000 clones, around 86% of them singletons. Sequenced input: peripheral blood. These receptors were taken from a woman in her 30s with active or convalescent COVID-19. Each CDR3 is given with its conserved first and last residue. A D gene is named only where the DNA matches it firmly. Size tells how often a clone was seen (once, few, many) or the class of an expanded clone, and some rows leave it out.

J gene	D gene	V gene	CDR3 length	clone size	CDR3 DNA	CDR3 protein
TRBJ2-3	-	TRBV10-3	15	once	TGTGCCATCAGCTCCCGGGACACAAGCACAGATACGCAGTATTTT	CAISSRDTSTDTQYF
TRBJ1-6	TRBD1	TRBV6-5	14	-	TGTGCCAGCAGTTCCGACAGGGGTAATTCACCCCTCCACTTT	CASSSDRGNSPLHF
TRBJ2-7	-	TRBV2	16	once	TGTGCCAGCAGGGACAAGCTATTGGGTACCGGCTACGAGCAGTACTTC	CASRDKLLGTGYEQYF
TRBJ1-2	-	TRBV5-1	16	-	TGCGCCAGCAGCCCGGTGAGGGACATCGCCACTCTCGGCTACACCTTC	CASSPVRDIATLGYTF
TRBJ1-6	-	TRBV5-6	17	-	TGTGCCAGCAGCTTGTCTAGGTCGTTTAGTATTAATTCACCCCTCCACTTT	CASSLSRSFSINSPLHF
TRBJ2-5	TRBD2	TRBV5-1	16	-	TGCGCCAGCAGCTTGGGACTAGCGGGAGGGTTTCAGACCCAGTACTTC	CASSLGLAGGFQTQYF
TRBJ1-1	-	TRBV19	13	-	TGTGCCAGTAGTGTACAGGGTATCACTGAAGCTTTCTTT	CASSVQGITEAFF
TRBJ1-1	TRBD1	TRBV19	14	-	TGTGCCAGTTGTTCCGGGACAGGGGGCACTGAAGCTTTCTTT	CASCSGTGGTEAFF
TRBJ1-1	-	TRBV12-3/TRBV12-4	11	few	TGTGCCAGCACCTCCTCTTCTGAAGCTTTCTTT	CASTSSSEAFF
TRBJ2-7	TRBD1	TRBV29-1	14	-	TGCAGCGTTGAACTTCAGACAGGGGGTGATAGGCAGTACTTC	CSVELQTGGDRQYF
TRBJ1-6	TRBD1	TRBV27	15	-	TGTGCCAGCAGTCCCGGGACAGCTTATAATTCACCCCTCCACTTT	CASSPGTAYNSPLHF
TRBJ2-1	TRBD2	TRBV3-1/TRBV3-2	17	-	TGTGCCAGCAGCCACCTAGCGGGGGACCAGTTTTACAATGAGCAGTTCTTC	CASSHLAGDQFYNEQFF
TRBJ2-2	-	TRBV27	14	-	TGTGCCAGCAGCCTCACCCGCCAGGCCGGGGAGCTGTTTTTT	CASSLTRQAGELFF
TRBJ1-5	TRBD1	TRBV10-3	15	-	TGTGCCTCCCAGTCCGGACAGGGATACAATCAGCCCCAGCATTTT	CASQSGQGYNQPQHF
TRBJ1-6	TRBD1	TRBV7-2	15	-	TGTGCCAGCAGCTCCAGGGACAGAAATAATTCACCCCTCCACTTT	CASSSRDRNNSPLHF
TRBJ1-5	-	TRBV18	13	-	TGTGCCAGCTCACCACAGGAACAGAGGCCCCAGCATTTT	CASSPQEQRPQHF
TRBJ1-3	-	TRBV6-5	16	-	TGTGCCAGCAGCTACGTGGGGGCCGGGGATGGAAACACCATATATTTT	CASSYVGAGDGNTIYF
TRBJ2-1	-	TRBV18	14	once	TGTGCCAGCTCACCTTCCGTTTCCTACAATGAGCAGTTCTTC	CASSPSVSYNEQFF
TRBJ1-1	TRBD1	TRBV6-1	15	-	TGTGCCAGCAGTGAAGAGGGACAGGGGAGCACTGAAGCTTTCTTT	CASSEEGQGSTEAFF
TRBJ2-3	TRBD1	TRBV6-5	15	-	TGTGCCAGCAGTTTAGGAACAGGGGGAACAGATACGCAGTATTTT	CASSLGTGGTDTQYF
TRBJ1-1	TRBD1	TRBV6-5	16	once	TGTGCCAGCAGTTACTCTGGGACAGGGGGTCGCACTGAAGCTTTCTTT	CASSYSGTGGRTEAFF
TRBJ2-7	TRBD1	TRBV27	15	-	TGTGCCAGCAGTTTAACAGGGGGCGCGTCGTACGAGCAGTACTTC	CASSLTGGASYEQYF
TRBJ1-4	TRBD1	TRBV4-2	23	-	TGTGCCAGCAGCCAAGTGGTTCTCAGGCGGGGACAGGGACGGGGAGCAACTAATGAAAAACTGTTTTTT	CASSQVVLRRGQGRGATNEKLFF
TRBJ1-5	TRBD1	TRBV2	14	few	TGTGCCAGCAGGGGGACAGCGCTAAATCAGCCCCAGCATTTT	CASRGTALNQPQHF
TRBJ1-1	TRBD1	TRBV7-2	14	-	TGTGCCAGCAGCTACAGGGACAGGGGCACTGAAGCTTTCTTT	CASSYRDRGTEAFF
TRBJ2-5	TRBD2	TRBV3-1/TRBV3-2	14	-	TGTGCCAGCAGCCTGGGACTAGCGTTTGAGACCCAGTACTTC	CASSLGLAFETQYF
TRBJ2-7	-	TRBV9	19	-	TGTGCCAGCAGCTTAATGGGGGGGCCCCTGGACAGTTCGACGCGAGAGCAGTACTTC	CASSLMGGPLDSSTREQYF
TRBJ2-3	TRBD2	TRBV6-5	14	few	TGTGCCTCCTCCCGGGGGGGGGACACAGATACGCAGTATTTT	CASSRGGDTDTQYF
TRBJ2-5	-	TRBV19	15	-	TGTGCCAGTAGTCCTGGGACTCTCAGACAAGAGACCCAGTACTTC	CASSPGTLRQETQYF
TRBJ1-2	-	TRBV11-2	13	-	TGTGCCAGCAGCGCTGGTGAGTCCGGTGGCTACACCTTC	CASSAGESGGYTF
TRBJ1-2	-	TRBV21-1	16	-	TGTGCCAGCAGGGAACCGGGACAGCTAGCCTACTATGGCTACACCTTC	CASREPGQLAYYGYTF
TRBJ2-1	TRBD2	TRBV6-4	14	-	TGTGCCAGCAGACTCGAAGCGGGGGACAATGAGCAGTTCTTC	CASRLEAGDNEQFF
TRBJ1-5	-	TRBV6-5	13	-	TGTGCCAGCAGTTACGAAAGGGGTCAGCCCCAGCATTTT	CASSYERGQPQHF
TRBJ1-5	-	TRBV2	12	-	TGTGCCAGCGGGGACATTCCAAGGGCCCAGCATTTT	CASGDIPRAQHF
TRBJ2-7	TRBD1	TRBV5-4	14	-	TGTGCCAGCAGCTTGGCCGGGACAGCTGATGAGCAGTACTTC	CASSLAGTADEQYF
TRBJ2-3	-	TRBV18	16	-	TGTGCCAGCTCACCAGGGTCTCCAGGGATCACAGATACGCAGTATTTT	CASSPGSPGITDTQYF
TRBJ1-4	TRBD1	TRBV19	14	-	TGTGCCAGTAGTATTACCGGGACAGATGAAAAACTGTTTTTT	CASSITGTDEKLFF